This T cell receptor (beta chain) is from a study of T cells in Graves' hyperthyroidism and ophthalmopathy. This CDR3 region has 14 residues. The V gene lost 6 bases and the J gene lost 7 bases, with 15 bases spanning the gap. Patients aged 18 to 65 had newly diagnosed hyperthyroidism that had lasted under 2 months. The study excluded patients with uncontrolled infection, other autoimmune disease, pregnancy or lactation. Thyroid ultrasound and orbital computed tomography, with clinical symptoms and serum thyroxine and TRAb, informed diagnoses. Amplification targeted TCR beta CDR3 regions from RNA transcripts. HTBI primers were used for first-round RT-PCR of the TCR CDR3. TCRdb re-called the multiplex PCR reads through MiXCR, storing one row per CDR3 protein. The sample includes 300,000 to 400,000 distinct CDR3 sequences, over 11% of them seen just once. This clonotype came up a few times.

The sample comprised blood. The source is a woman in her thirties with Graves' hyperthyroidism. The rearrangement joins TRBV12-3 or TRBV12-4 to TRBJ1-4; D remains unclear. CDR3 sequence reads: CASSPPGAAEKLFF. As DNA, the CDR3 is TGTGCCAGCAGCCCCCCCGGCGCGGCTGAAAAACTGTTTTTT.